This is a list of T cell receptor beta chains from one sample in a study of blood T cells in healthy people across ages. One entry per CDR3 protein, called by TCRdb with MiXCR from the 5' RACE reads. The table shows approximately 820,000 distinct CDR3 sequences, with roughly 44% occurring only once. Input material: blood. Source of these receptors: a man in his 60s in good health. CDR3s include the opening cysteine and the closing phenylalanine or tryptophan. A D gene is named only where the DNA matches it firmly. Rows give clone size only sometimes, using once, few, many, or a class for an expanded clone.

j_call	d_call	v_call	clone_size	cdr3_nt	cdr3_aa
TRBJ2-2	.	TRBV27	.	TGTGCCAGCAAAAGGGACTCAGACACCGGGGAGCTGTTTTTT	CASKRDSDTGELFF
TRBJ2-2	.	TRBV6-5	.	TGTGCCAGCGCCTTTAGGGCAGTGGTGAACACCGGGGAGCTGTTTTTT	CASAFRAVVNTGELFF
TRBJ1-2	.	TRBV6-2/TRBV6-3	.	TGTGCCAGCAGTCAGACAGTTCGGAACTATGGCAACACCTTC	CASSQTVRNYGNTF
TRBJ2-3	TRBD1	TRBV12-3/TRBV12-4	.	TGTGCCAGCAGTTTCCTCCGGGACAGGGGGCCCACAGATACGCAGTATTTT	CASSFLRDRGPTDTQYF
TRBJ1-2	.	TRBV20-1	few	TGCAGTGCTAGCGGGCAGACCAATGGCTACACCTTC	CSASGQTNGYTF
TRBJ2-3	TRBD1	TRBV3-1	.	TGTGCCAGCAGCCCCCGGGACAGGCTTGTCGGTACGCAGTATTTT	CASSPRDRLVGTQYF
TRBJ1-6	.	TRBV10-3	few	TGTGCCATCAGTGAGTCGATACAGGGTGATTCACCCCTCCACTTT	CAISESIQGDSPLHF
TRBJ2-1	.	TRBV5-1	.	TGCGCCAGCAGCCCCGGTTACAACGTGGGGGGTGAGCAGTTCTTC	CASSPGYNVGGEQFF
TRBJ1-6	.	TRBV30	.	TGTGCCTGGAGTTCGAGGTTTTCACCCCTCCACTTT	CAWSSRFSPLHF
TRBJ2-1	TRBD1	TRBV25-1	.	TGTGCCAGCAGTGACCCGGGACAGGGGTCAGGTGAGCAGTTCTTC	CASSDPGQGSGEQFF
TRBJ2-1	TRBD1	TRBV5-6	.	TGTGCCAGCAGCCGGCTTACAGGGGGTTCCCCTGAGCAGTTCTTC	CASSRLTGGSPEQFF
TRBJ1-4	.	TRBV7-9	.	TGTGCCAGCAGCTTATATGGGAGGGCAACTAATGAAAAACTGTTTTTT	CASSLYGRATNEKLFF
TRBJ2-5	TRBD2	TRBV27	.	TGTGCCAGCAGTTCCGGGACTAGCGGGAGGGAGACCCAGTACTTC	CASSSGTSGRETQYF
TRBJ2-3	.	TRBV24-1	.	TGTGCCACCAGTGATTTAATAACAGATACGCAGTATTTT	CATSDLITDTQYF
TRBJ2-1	.	TRBV20-1	.	TGCAGTGCCAGCGGTGGGGTCTACAATGAGCAGTTCTTC	CSASGGVYNEQFF
TRBJ1-2	.	TRBV7-9	.	TGTGCCAGCAGCATGGGGGTGTATGGCTACACCTTC	CASSMGVYGYTF
TRBJ2-5	TRBD2	TRBV11-3	.	TGTGCCAGCAGCTTCGCCGGGACTAGCGGGGGGTTGCGAGAGACCCAGTACTTC	CASSFAGTSGGLRETQYF
TRBJ1-2	TRBD1	TRBV3-1	.	TGTGCCAGCAGCCCTCAGTTGGGACAGACTATACGCTATGGCTACACCTTC	CASSPQLGQTIRYGYTF
TRBJ2-3	TRBD2	TRBV6-5	once	TGTGCCAGCAGTCTTAGCGGGGGGGAGTTGGATACGCAGTATTTT	CASSLSGGELDTQYF
TRBJ1-6	.	TRBV5-1	.	TGCGCCAGCAGCTTGGGCGGCGGGTTGACGGGATCACCCCTCCACTTT	CASSLGGGLTGSPLHF
TRBJ2-7	.	TRBV20-1	few	TGCAGTGCTAGAGATTTATGGGGGGGGCCAAACTACGAGCAGTACTTC	CSARDLWGGPNYEQYF
TRBJ2-1	TRBD1	TRBV4-1	many	TGCGCCAGCAGCCAGACAGGGGCTGAGCAGTTCTTC	CASSQTGAEQFF
TRBJ2-7	TRBD2	TRBV29-1	.	TGCAGCGTTACCGGATCTAGCGGGGGGTACCAAGAGACCCGGTACTTC	CSVTGSSGGYQETRYF
TRBJ2-7	TRBD2	TRBV27	.	TGTGCCAGCAGAACTAGCGGGGTCTACGAGCAGTACTTC	CASRTSGVYEQYF
TRBJ2-5	.	TRBV18	few	TGTGCCAGCTCACCAACCCGACAGGGACTATGGACCCAGTACTTC	CASSPTRQGLWTQYF
TRBJ2-1	.	TRBV6-4	many	TGTGCCAGCAGTGACTCCTATGAGCAGTTCTTC	CASSDSYEQFF
TRBJ2-5	.	TRBV11-2	few	TGTGCCAGCAGCTTAGACCTTTTAGGAGAGACCCAGTACTTC	CASSLDLLGETQYF
TRBJ2-5	TRBD2	TRBV11-2	few	TGTGCCAGCAGTTTAGTCGGACTAGCTCCTTCCCTGGAGACCCAGTACTTC	CASSLVGLAPSLETQYF
TRBJ2-7	TRBD1	TRBV6-1	few	TGTGCCAGCAGTGACGGACACAGGGGGTTGGTCTACGAGCAGTACTTC	CASSDGHRGLVYEQYF
TRBJ2-4	.	TRBV7-9	few	TGTGCCAGCAGCTTAGCGTCAGGGGCGGCCAAAAACATTCAGTACTTC	CASSLASGAAKNIQYF
TRBJ2-1	.	TRBV20-1	few	TGCAGTCAGGGAAGTGGTAGGTGGGAGAGTGAGCAGTTCTTC	CSQGSGRWESEQFF
TRBJ2-7	TRBD2	TRBV27	few	TGTGCCAGCAGTGCGGGACTATTTCACGAGCAGTACTTC	CASSAGLFHEQYF
TRBJ2-5	.	TRBV14	few	TGTGCCAGCAGCCCCTACGATTGTGGGGAGACCCAGTACTTC	CASSPYDCGETQYF